The 29 T cell receptor beta chains in this list originate from one sample, sequenced in a study of blood T cells in healthy people across ages. It was with a sample-barcoded 5' primer and a J-beta primer mix that a second PCR of roughly 7 to 11 cycles was run. Each CDR3 protein is one row after TCRdb ran MiXCR on the 5' RACE reads. Of about 930,000 distinct CDR3 sequences listed, under 35% are singletons. This same sample was also taken into another study, of T cells of mothers and their children.

The sample taken for sequencing was blood. The source of these receptors is a woman in her thirties or forties in good health.

This clonotype was counted ten times or more. With a much larger clone just one base away, this may be a read error. The chain employs TRBV12-3 or TRBV12-4 and TRBJ2-5; D not certain. The CDR3 consists of 13 residues. Trimming cost V 3 bases and J 11 bases, with 16 bases left between them. CDR3 DNA sequence: TGTGCCAGCAGTTTTTACAGCTACAATGAGCAGTACTTC. This sequence encodes CASSFYSYNEQYF.

This clonotype appeared once. V and J are TRBV6-5 and TRBJ2-1, with TRBD1 as a possible D gene (5 bases). The V gene lost 3 bases and the J gene lost 4 bases, with 13 bases spanning the gap. Looked up from germline, CDR1 is MNHEY and CDR2 is SVGAGI. The CDR3 spans 15 residues. This CDR3 is CASSYYGQGYNEQFF. CDR3 nucleotides: TGTGCCAGCAGTTATTATGGTCAGGGATACAATGAGCAGTTCTTC.

This clonotype was seen a handful of times. The J gene is TRBJ2-4, the V gene TRBV2; D is possibly TRBD2 (6 bases). Trimming removed 2 bases from V and 0 bases from J, with 17 bases in between. CDR3 length equals 18 residues. CDR1 is SNHLY and CDR2 is FYNNEI in the germline V gene. The CDR3 spells CASSEMAVAGGAKNIQYF. The DNA for the CDR3 is TGTGCCAGCAGTGAAATGGCAGTCGCCGGGGGAGCCAAAAACATTCAGTACTTC.

This clonotype was observed a single time. A much larger clone differs from this one at a single base, so this may be a read error. This is likely a read error, given that the CDR3 carries no conserved phenylalanine or tryptophan at its end. The chain links TRBV20-1 to TRBJ2-5; D is possibly TRBD1 or TRBD2 (6 bases each). CDR1 and CDR2 from the germline V gene are DFQATT and SNEGSKA (reference sequence). V lost 6 bases, J lost 5 bases, and 16 bases lay in between. CDR3 length: 13 amino acids. CDR3 sequence reads: CSAKDTGRETQYL. CDR3 sequence (DNA): TGCAGTGCCAAAGATACAGGGAGGGAGACCCAGTACTTG.

This clonotype was counted many times. The CDR3 protein is CASSRATTYEQYF. The CDR3 coding sequence is TGTGCCAGCAGCCGGGCCACCACCTACGAGCAGTACTTC. The chain links TRBV7-9 to TRBJ2-7, with D unclear. Germline CDR1 and CDR2: SEHNR and FQNEAQ (reference sequence). With 5 bases removed from V and 2 bases from J, the gap between germline ends came to 10 bases. This CDR3 spans 13 amino acids.

With regard to this clonotype: One base away lies a much larger clone, so this may be a sequencing read error. The DNA of the CDR3 is TGCAGTGCTCACGACGGGACAAACTATGGCTACACCTTC. Amino acids: CSAHDGTNYGYTF. This chain links TRBV20-1 with TRBJ1-2; D may be TRBD1 (6 bases). The V end was cut by 5 bases, the J end by 2 bases, with 12 bases between. Per germline, CDR1 DFQATT and CDR2 SNEGSKA (reference sequence). The CDR3 covers 13 residues.

This clonotype was seen a few times. This chain connects TRBV7-9 to TRBJ1-2; D unresolved. The ends were cut back, 4 bases at V and 4 bases at J, with 16 bases in the middle. The CDR3 length is 15 residues. CDR1 is SEHNR, CDR2 FQNEAQ, per germline (reference sequence). Here the CDR3 reads CASSSNSELSYGYTF. The CDR3 coding sequence is TGTGCCAGCAGCTCCAACAGTGAACTCTCCTATGGCTACACCTTC.

This clonotype has just one count. The rearrangement uses TRBV5-5 and TRBJ1-2; tentative D call: TRBD1 (6 bases). Trimming shortened V by 5 bases and J by 3 bases, and 17 bases separated the two germline ends. The CDR3 has 15 amino acids. CDR1 is SGHKS and CDR2 is YYEKEE in the germline V gene (reference sequence). The chain's CDR3 is CASSPRDTLYYGYTF. DNA for the CDR3: TGTGCCAGCAGTCCAAGGGACACCCTCTACTATGGCTACACCTTC.

The chain is built from TRBV6-6 and TRBJ1-3, with D perhaps matching TRBD1 (6 bases). CDR1 and CDR2 from the germline V gene are MNHNY and SVGAGI (reference sequence). V was trimmed by 10 bases and J by 4 bases, leaving 14 bases between them. The CDR3 has 13 amino acids. In DNA, the CDR3 is TGTGCCACCAGGGGCGGGGAAGGAAACACCATATATTTT. Translating gives CATRGGEGNTIYF.

V usage is TRBV5-1 and J usage is TRBJ2-3; TRBD2 agrees at 9 bases. This CDR3 has 17 residues. Germline CDR1 and CDR2: SGHRS and YFSETQ. Unmatched junction bases numbered 19, after V lost 4 bases and J lost 10 bases. The CDR3 is CASSPISGRTKDWPQYF. The CDR3 region has the DNA TGCGCCAGCAGCCCGATTAGCGGGAGAACTAAAGATTGGCCGCAGTATTTT.

This clonotype was observed a few times. V gene TRBV6-1 combines with J gene TRBJ1-2; no clear D. V was trimmed by 7 bases and J by 0 bases, leaving 15 bases between them. Germline CDR1 and CDR2: MNHNS and SASEGT. The length of the CDR3 is 15 residues. CDR3 in amino acids: CASTGWALANYGYTF. CDR3 nucleotides: TGTGCCAGCACCGGATGGGCACTCGCTAACTATGGCTACACCTTC.

J is TRBJ2-1 and V is TRBV20-1; D may be TRBD2 (5 bases). The CDR3 runs 13 residues. The germline V gene has CDR1 DFQATT and CDR2 SNEGSKA (reference sequence). Between the trimmed V and J ends, which lost 6 bases and 13 bases, there was a span of 22 bases. In DNA form, the CDR3 reads TGCAGTGCATCAGGCTTCCAACTAGAGACCCAGTTCTTC. Protein product: CSASGFQLETQFF.

The chain joins TRBV4-1 to TRBJ1-6; D is unresolved. Trimming shortened V by 0 bases and J by 5 bases, and 8 bases separated the two germline ends. This CDR3 spans 15 amino acids. Germline CDR1 is MGHRA and CDR2 is YSYEKL. The CDR3 nucleotides are TGCGCCAGCAGCCAAGAGGTTGCCCATAATTCACCCCTCCACTTT. This sequence encodes CASSQEVAHNSPLHF.

There are a few counts of this clonotype. CDR3 in DNA: TGTGCCAGCAGTTTGAACAGGGCCAATCAGCCCCAGCATTTT. Protein sequence: CASSLNRANQPQHF. This chain connects TRBV27 to TRBJ1-5; possible D gene TRBD1, 6 bases. Looked up from germline, CDR1 is MNHEY and CDR2 is SMNVEV (reference sequence). V was clipped by 3 bases and J by 3 bases, with 9 bases between them. CDR3 length: 14 amino acids.

The chain couples TRBV11-2 to TRBJ2-3; TRBD2 matches at 16 bases. With V trimmed by 5 bases and J by 9 bases, 14 bases remained unmatched. In germline, CDR1 is SGHAT, CDR2 FQNNGV. There are 18 residues in the CDR3. This chain's CDR3 is CASSLGTSGGVPQKTQYF. In DNA form, the CDR3 reads TGTGCCAGCAGCCTAGGGACTAGCGGGGGGGTACCACAGAAGACGCAGTATTTT.

Ten or more counts support this clonotype. The rearrangement joins TRBV20-1 to TRBJ2-1; 8 bases agree with TRBD1. Trimming cost V 0 bases and J 10 bases; bases outside gene matches: 11. The V gene's germline CDR1 is DFQATT and CDR2 SNEGSKA (reference sequence). The CDR3 runs to 15 residues. CDR3 DNA: TGCAGTGCTAGAGATCGCGGGACAGGTCTATACGAGCAGTTCTTC. It specifies CSARDRGTGLYEQFF.

This clonotype has just a few counts. The genes are TRBV4-3 and TRBJ2-7; weak D call: TRBD1 (6 bases). CDR1 is LGHNA and CDR2 is YSLEER in the germline V gene. The CDR3 spans 16 residues. V lost 0 bases and J 2 bases, leaving 14 bases between the germline ends. CDR3 residues: CASSQDTRQVTYEQYF. The DNA of the CDR3 is TGCGCCAGCAGCCAAGATACTCGACAGGTGACCTACGAGCAGTACTTC.

This clonotype was observed at least ten times. J is TRBJ2-5 and V is TRBV18; the D call may be TRBD1 or TRBD2 (5 bases each). V dropped 2 bases and J dropped 2 bases, with 12 bases sitting between them. CDR1 and CDR2 (germline): KGHSH, LQKENI. The CDR3 totals 15 residues. The CDR3 bases are TGTGCCAGCTCACCAGGGGCCAGGACTCAAGAGACCCAGTACTTC. Its translation: CASSPGARTQETQYF.

The rearrangement links TRBV27 to TRBJ1-6; 7 bases fit TRBD1. This CDR3 region has 16 residues. J was trimmed by 13 bases and V by 5 bases; bases with no gene match: 17. Germline CDR1 and CDR2: MNHEY and SMNVEV (reference sequence). The CDR3 here is CASSPHRGRPDVPLHF. In DNA form, the CDR3 reads TGTGCCAGCAGTCCCCACAGGGGCCGCCCGGATGTGCCCCTCCACTTT.

This chain connects TRBV5-4 to TRBJ2-1; D not resolved. V was shortened by 10 bases and J by 5 bases, with 16 bases between the two germline ends. Per the germline V gene, CDR1 is SGHNT and CDR2 is YYREEE (reference sequence). This CDR3 is 13 amino acids long. The CDR3 protein is CAGKLGRDNEQFF. The CDR3 DNA sequence: TGTGCCGGCAAACTGGGCCGTGACAATGAGCAGTTCTTC.

This clonotype was observed many times. The V call is TRBV6-5, the J call TRBJ2-5; unclear D gene. The DNA end favors TRBJ2-7, so the J call may be wrong. Germline V gene sequence: CDR1 MNHEY, CDR2 SVGAGI. This CDR3 is 15 amino acids long. CDR3 sequence: CASSYSIGGMNEQYF. The CDR3 region has the DNA TGTGCCAGCAGTTACTCGATCGGTGGTATGAACGAGCAGTACTTC.

V and J are TRBV7-9 and TRBJ1-2; 9 nucleotides line up with TRBD1. The junction had 14 bases not matched to a gene; V was cut back by 4 bases and J by 11 bases. CDR3 length equals 15 residues. In germline, CDR1 is SEHNR, CDR2 FQNEAQ (reference sequence). CDR3 DNA sequence: TGTGCCAGCAGCTCCCCCACAGGGGGCGCGGTTGGGTACACCTTC. This sequence encodes CASSSPTGGAVGYTF.

V and J are TRBV27 and TRBJ2-2; D is perhaps TRBD2 (6 bases). Looked up from germline, CDR1 is MNHEY and CDR2 is SMNVEV (reference sequence). The CDR3 extends over 14 amino acids. The ends were cut back, 6 bases at V and 4 bases at J, with 12 bases in the middle. CDR3 region: CASRFGGSTGELFF. For the CDR3, the DNA is TGTGCCAGCAGGTTCGGAGGGTCCACCGGGGAGCTGTTTTTT.

The chain links TRBV24-1 to TRBJ2-5; TRBD2 matches at 9 bases. Looked up from germline, CDR1 is KGHDR and CDR2 is SFDVKD. The CDR3 has 16 amino acids. The trim removed 2 bases at V and 5 bases at J, leaving 8 bases unmatched. CDR3 nucleotide sequence: TGTGCCACCAGTGATTGGGGGTCGAGCGGGGGGGAGACCCAGTACTTC. This encodes CATSDWGSSGGETQYF.

This clonotype was counted ten times or more. The V and J genes are TRBV7-8 and TRBJ2-5; possibly TRBD1 for D (6 bases). The CDR3 contains 17 residues. V was clipped by 0 bases and J by 5 bases, with 19 bases between them. Germline loops: CDR1 SGHVS, CDR2 FQNEAQ. The CDR3 DNA is TGTGCCAGCAGCTTAGCGACCCGGACAGTCTCGGGGGAGACCCAGTACTTC. Its protein is CASSLATRTVSGETQYF.

Points on this clonotype: A much larger clone differs by one base, so this may be a read error. V usage is TRBV4-3 and J usage is TRBJ2-5; 7 nucleotides align to TRBD1. Germline V gene sequence: CDR1 LGHNA, CDR2 YSLEER. Trimming removed 4 bases from V and 3 bases from J; junction bases left unmatched: 8. CDR3 size: 15 residues. The CDR3 nucleotides are TGCGCCAGCAGCCCCCGGGACAGAAGTAAAGAGACCCAGTACTTC. It encodes CASSPRDRSKETQYF.

Comment on this clonotype: The junction departs from the called germline gene at one end, perhaps through a read error. The chain couples TRBV5-1 to TRBJ2-1; a weak D match, TRBD1 (6 bases). Germline V gene data show CDR1 as SGHRS and CDR2 as YFSETQ. This CDR3 region has 15 residues. The CDR3: CAGSEGQGTWSEQFF. In DNA form, the CDR3 reads TGCGCCGGCAGTGAGGGGCAGGGGACGTGGAGTGAGCAGTTCTTC.

The chain couples TRBV4-3 to TRBJ2-3; D may match TRBD1 or TRBD2 (5 bases each). Germline values: CDR1 LGHNA, CDR2 YSLEER. Trimming took 0 bases from V and 2 from J, leaving 15 bases between them. The CDR3 has 17 amino acids. CDR3 in DNA: TGCGCCAGCAGCCAAGAGGCGGTCCGGGACGACACAGATACGCAGTATTTT. Translated, it gives CASSQEAVRDDTDTQYF.

The chain links TRBV5-1 to TRBJ2-3; TRBD2 is a possible D gene (7 bases). CDR1 and CDR2 (germline): SGHRS, YFSETQ. Trimming pared 2 bases from V and 0 bases from J, leaving 10 bases between. The CDR3 consists of 15 residues. The CDR3 DNA reads as TGCGCCAGCAGCTTTGGGGGGGCTAGCACAGATACGCAGTATTTT. Its protein product is CASSFGGASTDTQYF.